This TCR beta chain was sequenced for a study of Graves' ophthalmopathy and Graves' hyperthyroidism. The overall study: Peripheral blood was collected at initial diagnosis, before any treatment.

Trimming removed 6 bases from V and 3 bases from J, with 6 bases in between. The CDR3 is 13 residues long. TCR beta CDR3 amplification used RNA transcripts. Amplification began with first-round RT-PCR using HTBI primers, then second-round multiplex PCR was performed. TCRdb redid the calling of the multiplex PCR reads with MiXCR, one entry per CDR3 protein. Here the sample spans 200,000 to 250,000 distinct CDR3 sequences, roughly 21% being singletons. Other autoimmune diseases, uncontrolled infections, pregnancy or lactation ruled patients out of participation. It was on clinical symptoms, serum thyroxine, TRAb, thyroid ultrasound and orbital computed tomography that diagnosis relied. At least ten counts were recorded for this clonotype.

Sequencing input: peripheral blood. The chain joins TRBV12-3 or TRBV12-4 to TRBJ2-6, with D perhaps matching TRBD1 (5 bases). The receptor was isolated from a woman aged 50 to 65 with Graves' ophthalmopathy. In DNA, the CDR3 is TGTGCCAGCAGAAGGGGTGGGGCCAACGTCCTGACTTTC. Amino acids: CASRRGGANVLTF.